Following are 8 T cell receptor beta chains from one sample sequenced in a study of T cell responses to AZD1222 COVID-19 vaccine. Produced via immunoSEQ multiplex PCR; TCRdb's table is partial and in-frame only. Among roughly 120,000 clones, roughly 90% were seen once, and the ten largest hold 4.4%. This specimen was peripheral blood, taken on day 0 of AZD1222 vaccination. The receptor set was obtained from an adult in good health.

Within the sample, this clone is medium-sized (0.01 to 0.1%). CDR3 amino acids: CASSPGTSGMITGELFF. The CDR3 nucleotides read TGTGCCAGCTCACCAGGGACTAGCGGGATGATCACCGGGGAGCTGTTTTTT. The V and J genes are TRBV18 and TRBJ2-2; 13 bases are a match to TRBD2. The CDR3 is 17 amino acids. The junction had 4 bases not matched to a gene; V was cut back by 2 bases and J by 4 bases. The V gene's germline CDR1 is KGHSH and CDR2 LQKENI.

The CDR3 sequence is CASSYRQSLGSQPQHF. The CDR3 DNA reads as TGTGCCAGCAGTTACAGGCAGTCGCTTGGGAGTCAGCCCCAGCATTTT. V gene TRBV6-6 combines with J gene TRBJ1-5, with no clear D. The CDR3 totals 16 residues. V was pared by 2 bases and J by 6 bases, with 17 bases between. Germline V gives CDR1 MNHNY, CDR2 SVGAGI (reference sequence).

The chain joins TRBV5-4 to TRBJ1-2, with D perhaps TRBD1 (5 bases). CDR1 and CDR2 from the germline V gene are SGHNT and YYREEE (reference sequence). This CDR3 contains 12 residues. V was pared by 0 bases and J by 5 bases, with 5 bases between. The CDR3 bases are TGTGCCAGCAGCTTGGAGGGGTATGGCTACACCTTC. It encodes CASSLEGYGYTF.

The CDR3 reads CSAIRVTEAFF. The DNA of the CDR3 is TGCAGTGCAATTAGGGTGACTGAAGCTTTCTTT. This chain joins TRBV20-1 and TRBJ1-1, with no clear D. CDR1 and CDR2 from the germline V gene are DFQATT and SNEGSKA (reference sequence). The CDR3 has 11 residues. V lost 6 bases and J 5 bases, leaving 10 bases between the germline ends.

CDR3 protein: CASSDPSGGAPYEQYF. The CDR3 DNA reads as TGTGCCAGCAGCGACCCTAGCGGGGGGGCCCCCTACGAGCAGTACTTC. The chain employs TRBV7-2 and TRBJ2-7; 12 positions agree with TRBD2. J gave up 2 bases and V 5 bases, and 7 bases lay outside the gene matches. Germline CDR1 is SGHTA and CDR2 is FQGNSA. This CDR3 comprises 16 residues.

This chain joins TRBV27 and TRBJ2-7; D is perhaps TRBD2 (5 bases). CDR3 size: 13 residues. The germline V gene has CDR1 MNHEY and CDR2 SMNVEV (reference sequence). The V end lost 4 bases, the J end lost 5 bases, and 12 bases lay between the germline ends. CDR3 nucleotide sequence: TGTGCCAGCAGTTCGTACAAGGGAGACGAGCAGTACTTC. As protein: CASSSYKGDEQYF.

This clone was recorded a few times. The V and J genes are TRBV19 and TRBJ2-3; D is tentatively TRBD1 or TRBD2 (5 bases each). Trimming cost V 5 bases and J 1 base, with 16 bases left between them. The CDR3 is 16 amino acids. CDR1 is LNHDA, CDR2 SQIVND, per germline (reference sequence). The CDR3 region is CASSSRDGAGTDTQYF. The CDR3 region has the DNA TGTGCCAGTAGTTCTCGGGACGGCGCAGGCACAGATACGCAGTATTTT.

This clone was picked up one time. For the CDR3, the DNA is TGTGCCAGCAGCCGCGCTTCGAACACTGAAGCTTTCTTT. It is translated as CASSRASNTEAFF. This chain links TRBV5-6 with TRBJ1-1; D remains ambiguous. The germline V gene encodes CDR1 SGHDT and CDR2 YYEEEE. This CDR3 region has 13 residues. With 4 bases removed from V and 1 base from J, the gap between germline ends came to 8 bases.